This T cell receptor (beta chain) was identified during a study of immune evolution from preneoplasia to lung adenocarcinoma. Produced via immunoSEQ multiplex PCR; TCRdb's table is partial and in-frame only. The sample records fewer than 12,000 clones, about four fifths being singletons. The CDR3 is made up of 16 amino acids. CDR1 is MDHEN and CDR2 is SYDVKM in the germline V gene. With V trimmed by 3 bases and J by 5 bases, 8 bases remained unmatched. The TCR comes from a person aged 65 to 85 with lung adenocarcinoma. The sequenced sample consisted of FFPE minimally invasive lung adenocarcinoma tissue. This sequence joins TRBV28 and TRBJ2-3, with TRBD1 matching 10 bases. The CDR3 DNA reads TGTGCCAGCAGTTTGGTAGGGACAGGGGTCATAGATACGCAGTATTTT. This translates into CASSLVGTGVIDTQYF.